The T cell receptor (beta chain) under discussion was sequenced for a study of beta chain features in type 1 diabetes. The isolated RNA, all of it, was reverse transcribed, so expressed TCRB transcripts were what got sequenced. Deep immunoSEQ sequencing covered naive, central memory and regulatory T cell samples. TCRdb's table, derived via immunoSEQ multiplex PCR, lists solely in-frame clones and lacks some. The sample yields about 260,000 clones, 24% seen once. Findings of the study overall: Equally in patients and controls, shorter templates might have been favored by PCR. People with Type 1 diabetes carried modestly yet significantly shorter TCRB CDR3s in all four CD4+ subsets. Here, the possible influence of HLA type (on TCRB rearrangement) remained unresolved.

Using CD45RO/CCR7/CD25/CD127/CD95/CD27, CD4+ naive, central memory, regulatory and stem cell-like memory cells were sorted. A note on this clone: Its antigen is as yet unknown.

Germline trimming cut 0 bases from V and 7 bases from J; bases unmatched to any gene: 3. CDR1 is MGHRA, CDR2 YSYEKL, per germline. There are 14 residues in the CDR3. The chain joins TRBV4-1 to TRBJ2-1; TRBD2 matches at 7 bases. The sequence was collected from a woman aged 25 to 39 with type 1 diabetes. Sequenced sample: naive CD4+ T cells from blood. The CDR3 here is CASSQELGGNEQFF. CDR3 DNA sequence: TGCGCCAGCAGCCAAGAATTGGGGGGGAATGAGCAGTTCTTC.